Shown below are 24 T cell receptor beta chains from a single sample sequenced in a study of blood T cells in healthy people across ages. For the second PCR, which ran for about 6 to 11 cycles, a sample-barcoded 5' primer and a J-beta primer mix were used. TCRdb recomputed calls from the 5' RACE reads with MiXCR, one row per CDR3 protein. Of hundreds of thousands of distinct CDR3 sequences in the sample, around half were seen once. Material for sequencing was blood. The source is a man older than 75 in good health.

The J gene is TRBJ2-7, the V gene TRBV7-2; TRBD1 aligns across 12 bases. CDR3 size: 17 residues. V was pared by 3 bases and J by 1 base, with 7 bases of the junction left unmatched. In germline, CDR1 is SGHTA, CDR2 FQGNSA. CDR3 sequence (DNA): TGTGCCAGCAGCTTGTCCGGGACAGGGGGCCTTTCCTACGAGCAGTACTTC. It translates to CASSLSGTGGLSYEQYF.

This clonotype has a handful of counts. V and J are TRBV10-3 and TRBJ2-3; the match to TRBD1 covers 10 bases. Germline V gene sequence: CDR1 ENHRY, CDR2 SYGVKD. CDR3 size: 14 residues. The junction had 9 bases not matched to a gene; V was cut back by 7 bases and J by 8 bases. The DNA for the CDR3 is TGTGCCATCACCGCTGGACAGGGGGAAGGTACGCAGTATTTT. Protein: CAITAGQGEGTQYF.

V gene TRBV4-2 combines with J gene TRBJ1-6; D gene unclear. Germline CDR1 and CDR2: LGHNA and YNFKEQ. This CDR3 is built from 14 residues. V dropped 0 bases and J dropped 5 bases, with 5 bases sitting between them. CDR3 sequence reads: CASSQDGNNSPLHF. In nucleotides, the CDR3 is TGTGCCAGCAGCCAAGATGGGAATAATTCACCCCTCCACTTT.

This clonotype was seen a few times. The CDR3, as DNA: TGCGCCAGCAGCTTGGTTAGCGGAGAAGAGACCCAGTACTTC. This translates into CASSLVSGEETQYF. V is TRBV5-1 and J is TRBJ2-5, with a weak D call TRBD2 (6 bases). The CDR3 contains 14 residues. V lost 0 bases and J 3 bases, leaving 9 bases between the germline ends. Germline V gene sequence: CDR1 SGHRS, CDR2 YFSETQ.

The gene calls are TRBV27 and TRBJ2-1; possible D gene TRBD1, 6 bases. The CDR3 covers 14 residues. V was cut by 6 bases and J by 0 bases, with 9 bases left in between. Germline-derived CDR1 and CDR2 are MNHEY and SMNVEV (reference sequence). Here the CDR3 reads CASRPDSSYNEQFF. CDR3 coding DNA: TGTGCCAGCAGACCGGACAGCTCCTACAATGAGCAGTTCTTC.

The CDR3 sequence is CSAPPPLFPEDLWLQYF. The CDR3 DNA reads TGCAGTGCTCCCCCACCCCTCTTTCCCGAGGACCTCTGGCTTCAGTACTTC. V and J are TRBV20-1 and TRBJ2-7; no definite D call. Trimming shortened V by 5 bases and J by 10 bases, and 33 bases separated the two germline ends. This CDR3 region has 17 residues. Germline V gives CDR1 DFQATT, CDR2 SNEGSKA (reference sequence).

The chain couples TRBV9 to TRBJ2-1; the D gene could be TRBD1 or TRBD2 (5 bases each). The CDR3 covers 14 residues. V was pared by 2 bases and J by 6 bases, with 12 bases between. The V gene's germline CDR1 is SGDLS and CDR2 YYNGEE. The CDR3 coding sequence is TGTGCCAGCAGCGTTTCGGCAGGGAGCAATGAGCAGTTCTTC. The encoded protein is CASSVSAGSNEQFF.

This clonotype was observed many times. This sequence joins TRBV7-9 and TRBJ2-7; TRBD1 agrees at 8 bases. Unmatched junction bases numbered 4, after V lost 5 bases and J lost 7 bases. The CDR3 loop spans 12 amino acids. Looked up from germline, CDR1 is SEHNR and CDR2 is FQNEAQ (reference sequence). The CDR3 spells CASSEDRAEQYF. CDR3 nucleotides: TGTGCCAGCAGCGAGGACAGGGCTGAGCAGTACTTC.

The genes are TRBV7-9 and TRBJ1-5; D unresolved. Germline loops: CDR1 SEHNR, CDR2 FQNEAQ (reference sequence). Trimming removed 4 bases from V and 7 bases from J, with 17 bases in between. CDR3 size: 15 residues. DNA of the CDR3: TGTGCCAGCAGCTCGACCCGGATGGAAGGGCAGCCCCAGCATTTT. Translating gives CASSSTRMEGQPQHF.

V is TRBV5-1 and J is TRBJ2-5; TRBD1 agrees at 7 bases. CDR1 is SGHRS, CDR2 YFSETQ, per germline. V was pared by 1 base and J by 5 bases, with 8 bases of the junction left unmatched. The CDR3 is made up of 15 amino acids. The CDR3 sequence: CASSLQPGGLETQYF. In nucleotides, the CDR3 is TGCGCCAGCAGCTTGCAACCAGGGGGTCTTGAGACCCAGTACTTC. The full variable domain, its missing parts supplied by reference TRBV5-1 and TRBJ2-5, is KAGVTQTPRYLIKTRGQQVTLSCSPISGHRSVSWYQQTPGQGLQFLFEYFSETQRNKGNFPGRFSGRQFSNSRSEMNVSTLELGDSALYLCASSLQPGGLETQYFGPGTRLLVL.

The J gene is TRBJ2-7, the V gene TRBV7-2, with D hard to call. The CDR3 is 16 residues long. Germline CDR1 is SGHTA and CDR2 is FQGNSA. V lost 3 bases and J 0 bases, leaving 15 bases between the germline ends. As DNA, the CDR3 is TGTGCCAGCAGCTTGGGATCCCGAGGATTCTCCTACGAGCAGTACTTC. Translated, it gives CASSLGSRGFSYEQYF.

V gene TRBV27 combines with J gene TRBJ2-1; 8 positions agree with TRBD2. Per the germline V gene, CDR1 is MNHEY and CDR2 is SMNVEV (reference sequence). The CDR3 extends over 17 amino acids. Trimming cost V 3 bases and J 1 base; bases outside gene matches: 8. The CDR3 sequence: CASSLERGPTSYNEQFF. CDR3 in DNA: TGTGCCAGCAGTTTGGAGCGGGGGCCTACTTCCTACAATGAGCAGTTCTTC.

The chain links TRBV7-2 to TRBJ1-5; no definite D call. The V end lost 6 bases, the J end lost 4 bases, and 7 bases lay between the germline ends. Germline CDR1 SGHTA, CDR2 FQGNSA. The length of the CDR3 is 12 residues. The CDR3 DNA reads TGTGCCAGCAGTCGGTGGAATCAGCCCCAGCATTTT. This sequence encodes CASSRWNQPQHF.

With regard to this clonotype: Mismatch with germline at one junction end may stem from a read error. The chain uses TRBV29-1 and TRBJ1-6, with D maybe TRBD1 (6 bases). Per the germline V gene, CDR1 is SQVTM and CDR2 is ANQGSEA. The CDR3 runs to 13 residues. CDR3 nucleotides: TGCAGCGCCCGGACAGCCGGGGGTTCACCCCCCCACTTT. Translation: CSARTAGGSPPHF.

The chain employs TRBV11-2 and TRBJ2-7; 10 bases align to TRBD1. The germline V gene has CDR1 SGHAT and CDR2 FQNNGV. V lost 5 bases, J lost 3 bases, and 13 bases stayed unmatched. The CDR3 contains 17 residues. For the CDR3, the DNA is TGTGCCAGCAGCCAACGCCGAGGGACAGGGGATAACTACGAGCAGTACTTC. It is translated as CASSQRRGTGDNYEQYF.

The rearrangement joins TRBV10-3 to TRBJ2-3; no definite D call. The CDR3 is 16 amino acids. Trimming shortened V by 0 bases and J by 6 bases, and 16 bases separated the two germline ends. Germline V lookup: CDR1 ENHRY, CDR2 SYGVKD. CDR3 DNA: TGTGCCATCAGTGAGTCCAGCAGACAAAACACGGATACGCAGTATTTT. This gives the protein CAISESSRQNTDTQYF.

This clonotype was counted a few times. The chain combines TRBV20-1 with TRBJ2-2; D remains ambiguous. V lost 6 bases and J 7 bases, leaving 9 bases between the germline ends. Germline V gene sequence: CDR1 DFQATT, CDR2 SNEGSKA (reference sequence). The CDR3 is 11 amino acids. The CDR3 protein is CSAPAGGELFF. Here the CDR3 DNA reads TGCAGTGCCCCCGCCGGCGGGGAGCTGTTTTTT.

The V and J genes are TRBV29-1 and TRBJ2-7; 11 nucleotides align to TRBD1. There are 13 residues in the CDR3. Germline loops: CDR1 SQVTM, CDR2 ANQGSEA. V dropped 7 bases and J dropped 4; count of bases not matched to a gene: 6. The CDR3 reads CSAEGDRGYEQYF. CDR3 DNA: TGCAGCGCAGAGGGGGACAGGGGGTACGAGCAGTACTTC.

This chain links TRBV20-1 with TRBJ1-4, with 7 bases that match TRBD1. The CDR3 loop spans 13 amino acids. Trimming at V came to 4 bases and at J to 6 bases, leaving 5 bases not matched to a gene. Germline V gene sequence: CDR1 DFQATT, CDR2 SNEGSKA (reference sequence). As DNA, the CDR3 is TGCAGTGCTATACAGGGGTCACATGAAAAACTGTTTTTT. Encoded protein: CSAIQGSHEKLFF.

This clonotype was seen just once. This chain links TRBV10-3 with TRBJ2-1; D gene ambiguous. The CDR3 has 13 residues. Germline CDR1 ENHRY, CDR2 SYGVKD. Trimming removed 5 bases from V and 0 bases from J, with 5 bases in between. The DNA of the CDR3 is TGTGCCATCAGTAACCCCTCCTACAATGAGCAGTTCTTC. This sequence encodes CAISNPSYNEQFF.

The chain carries TRBV18 and TRBJ2-7; D is unresolved. This CDR3 has 12 residues. V was cut by 3 bases and J by 0 bases, with 3 bases left in between. Germline CDR1 KGHSH, CDR2 LQKENI. The CDR3 loop is CASSPASYEQYF. The CDR3 coding sequence is TGTGCCAGCTCACCTGCCTCCTACGAGCAGTACTTC.

The rearrangement joins TRBV7-2 to TRBJ2-7; 14 bases fit TRBD2. The CDR3 covers 15 residues. The germline V gene encodes CDR1 SGHTA and CDR2 FQGNSA. Losses at the gene ends were 5 bases for V and 8 bases for J; bases not matched to a gene: 8. CDR3 loop: CASSATSGGAAQQYF. The CDR3 DNA follows: TGTGCCAGCAGCGCGACTAGCGGGGGGGCGGCTCAGCAGTACTTC.

This clonotype turned up a few times. V gene TRBV6-5 combines with J gene TRBJ2-1; 13 positions match TRBD2. Germline CDR1 MNHEY, CDR2 SVGAGI. The CDR3 length is 16 residues. V gave up 5 bases and J gave up 8 bases; unmatched junction bases: 9. CDR3 nucleotides: TGTGCCAGCAGTATATCCGGACTAGCGGGGGCTGATGAGCAGTTCTTC. It is translated as CASSISGLAGADEQFF.

As regards this clonotype: A much larger clone is a single base away; this may be a read error. The chain uses TRBV5-1 and TRBJ2-7; D might be TRBD2 (5 bases). The CDR3 is 15 residues long. Trimming left V 2 bases short and J 7 bases short, with 19 bases between. Germline V CDR1 and CDR2: SGHRS, YFSETQ. The CDR3 spells CASSLSTQRAEEQYF. CDR3 DNA: TGCGCCAGCAGCTTATCAACACAGAGGGCTGAGGAGCAGTACTTC.